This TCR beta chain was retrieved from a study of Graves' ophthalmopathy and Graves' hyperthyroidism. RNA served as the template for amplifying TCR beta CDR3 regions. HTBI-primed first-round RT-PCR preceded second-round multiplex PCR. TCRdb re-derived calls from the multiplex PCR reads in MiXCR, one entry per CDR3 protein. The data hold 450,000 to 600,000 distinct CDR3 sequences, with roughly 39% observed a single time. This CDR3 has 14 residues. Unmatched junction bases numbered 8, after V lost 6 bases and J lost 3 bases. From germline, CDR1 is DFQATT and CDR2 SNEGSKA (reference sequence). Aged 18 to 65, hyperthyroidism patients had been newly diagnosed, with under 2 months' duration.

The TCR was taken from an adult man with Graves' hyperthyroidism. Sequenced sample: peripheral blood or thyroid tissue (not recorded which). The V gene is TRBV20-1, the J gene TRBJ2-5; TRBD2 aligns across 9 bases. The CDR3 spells CSAGRASGEETQYF. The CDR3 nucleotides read TGCAGTGCCGGAAGGGCTAGCGGGGAAGAGACCCAGTACTTC.